This TCR beta chain was documented in a study of cytomegalovirus exposure and HLA in healthy donors. Study context: The same platform used for the roughly 650 first-cohort repertoires was also used for the 90 to 150 validation repertoires, as a later analysis reported. Points from the study as a whole: Later, an analysis found that TCR clusters from the first cohort tended to co-occur in the roughly 110 validation repertoires. In vitro, three CMV-associated chains proved specific for CMV antigens.

This CDR3 has 15 amino acids. The germline V gene has CDR1 SGHVS and CDR2 FNYEAQ. The germline V and J ends were trimmed by 3 bases and 2 bases, with 14 bases remaining between them. This clone was detected only once. Its specificity is unknown. Data came from immunoSEQ multiplex PCR; TCRdb stores just in-frame clones and leaves some out. This sample has about 360,000 clones, with approximately 90% found just once. The TCR originated in a woman aged 18 to 35 in good health and CMV-seronegative. Sequences were obtained from PBMCs. The chain employs TRBV7-6 and TRBJ2-7; D may be TRBD1 (5 bases). The chain's CDR3 is CASSLAVGDTYEQYF. The CDR3, as DNA: TGTGCCAGCAGCTTGGCGGTAGGGGATACCTACGAGCAGTACTTC.